These 29 T cell receptor beta chains came from one sample sequenced in a study of blood T cells in healthy people across ages (dated by TCRdb to the mid-2010s). Libraries came from 5' RACE. Sequenced using an Illumina HiSeq 2500. The second PCR ran for roughly 7 to 11 cycles and used a J-beta primer mix along with a sample-barcoded 5' primer. TCRdb reanalyzed the raw reads on its own, using fastp at Q25 for trimming and MiXCR for clone calling, and kept in-frame beta chains. Rows are unified per CDR3 protein, each entry keeping the most common DNA and genes. The sample table records approximately 490,000 distinct CDR3 sequences; 24% of these occur just once. The ten largest clones capture roughly 10% of the sample. Another study also made use of these data, one on T cells of mothers and their children.

Sequenced material: blood. These receptor sequences come from a boy aged 5-17 years in good health.

This clonotype was found a few times. The chain combines TRBV5-6 with TRBJ2-1; tentative D call: TRBD2 (5 bases). The DNA matches TRBJ2-7 better at its end, which makes the J call doubtful. This CDR3 region has 13 residues. CDR1 is SGHDT, CDR2 YYEEEE, per germline. The CDR3: CASSRSLAFEQYF. The CDR3 nucleotides read TGTGCCAGCAGCAGATCATTAGCGTTCGAGCAGTACTTC.

This clonotype was seen more than once but under ten times. V gene TRBV20-1 combines with J gene TRBJ2-7; 11 nucleotides match TRBD1. The CDR3 has 17 amino acids. The germline gives CDR1 DFQATT, CDR2 SNEGSKA (reference sequence). V lost 2 bases to trimming and J lost 5 bases; unmatched junction nucleotides: 14. The CDR3 bases are TGCAGTGCTAGAACCCCGGACAGGGGGCTTATGTTTGACGAGCAGTACTTC. This encodes CSARTPDRGLMFDEQYF.

This sequence joins TRBV20-1 and TRBJ2-2; possibly TRBD1 or TRBD2 for D (5 bases each). The ends were cut back, 5 bases at V and 3 bases at J, with 7 bases in the middle. The length of the CDR3 is 12 residues. The V gene's germline CDR1 is DFQATT and CDR2 SNEGSKA (reference sequence). CDR3 in amino acids: CSARGDTGELFF. The CDR3 DNA follows: TGCAGTGCTCGAGGGGACACCGGGGAGCTGTTTTTT.

This clonotype was observed a handful of times. J is TRBJ2-7 and V is TRBV9; TRBD1 matches 9 bases. The V segment lost 2 bases and the J segment 3 bases; nucleotides outside the gene matches: 3. This CDR3 comprises 14 residues. The germline gives CDR1 SGDLS, CDR2 YYNGEE. The CDR3 nucleotides are TGTGCCAGCAGCGTGGGACAGGGAAACTACGAGCAGTACTTC. Translation: CASSVGQGNYEQYF.

This clonotype was seen many times. The V gene is TRBV7-9, the J gene TRBJ2-5; TRBD1 matches at 7 bases. CDR3 length: 14 residues. The V and J ends lost 3 bases and 4 bases, in that order; junction bases with no gene match: 5. Germline values: CDR1 SEHNR, CDR2 FQNEAQ (reference sequence). CDR3 loop: CASSFVPGGETQYF. CDR3 nucleotide sequence: TGTGCCAGCAGCTTTGTGCCAGGGGGAGAGACCCAGTACTTC.

The chain uses TRBV29-1 and TRBJ2-1, with TRBD1 identical over 9 bases. The assigned J gene may be wrong: the sequence end matches TRBJ2-5 better. The CDR3 contains 12 residues. Germline V gene data show CDR1 as SQVTM and CDR2 as ANQGSEA. The CDR3 reads CSVRQGGETQYF. The CDR3 DNA sequence: TGCAGCGTTCGACAGGGGGGGGAGACCCAGTACTTC.

There are many counts of this clonotype. J is TRBJ1-4 and V is TRBV4-3; D possibly corresponds to TRBD1 (5 bases). The CDR3 is made up of 15 amino acids. V lost 6 bases, J lost 0 bases, and 11 bases lay in between. The V gene's germline CDR1 is LGHNA and CDR2 YSLEER. CDR3 amino acids: CASRARGATNEKLFF. The CDR3 nucleotides are TGCGCCAGCAGGGCACGGGGGGCAACTAATGAAAAACTGTTTTTT.

This clonotype was picked up a small number of times. This chain uses TRBV20-1 with TRBJ2-5; no firm D call. V was pared by 3 bases and J by 5 bases, with 10 bases between. Germline V gene lookup returns CDR1 DFQATT and CDR2 SNEGSKA (reference sequence). The CDR3 totals 12 residues. This chain's CDR3 is CSARVSRETQYF. The DNA of the CDR3 is TGCAGTGCTAGGGTCAGTAGGGAGACCCAGTACTTC.

In this sample, this clonotype turned up a few times. The rearrangement joins TRBV3-1 to TRBJ2-7; D ambiguous. The CDR3 is 12 residues long. Trimming cost V 6 bases and J 6 bases, with 12 bases left between them. Germline V lookup: CDR1 LGHDT, CDR2 YNNKEL (reference sequence). CDR3 in DNA: TGTGCCAGCAGTCGTCCTGTAGGCGAGCAGTACTTC. This codes for CASSRPVGEQYF.

This clonotype was found a few times. The J gene is TRBJ1-1, the V gene TRBV6-1, with D possibly being TRBD1 (5 bases). From germline, CDR1 is MNHNS and CDR2 SASEGT. Trimming took off 1 base at V and 2 bases at J, with 5 bases between the two ends. The CDR3 covers 13 residues. The DNA for the CDR3 is TGTGCCAGCAGTGAAGGGGGCAACACTGAAGCTTTCTTT. It specifies CASSEGGNTEAFF.

The chain links TRBV28 to TRBJ2-3; TRBD1 matches 7 bases. After removal of 4 bases from V and 1 base from J, the junction contained 5 bases not matched to a gene. The CDR3 is made up of 15 amino acids. From germline, CDR1 is MDHEN and CDR2 SYDVKM. CDR3 in DNA: TGTGCCAGCAGTTCCGGGACAGCCGGCACAGATACGCAGTATTTT. It yields the protein CASSSGTAGTDTQYF.

The genes are TRBV27 and TRBJ2-1, with D possibly matching TRBD1 (5 bases). The J call may be mistaken, given a closer DNA end match to TRBJ2-5. CDR3 length: 14 amino acids. CDR1 is MNHEY, CDR2 SMNVEV, per germline (reference sequence). CDR3 in amino acids: CASSPSKGQETQYF. The CDR3 nucleotides are TGTGCCAGCAGTCCCTCCAAGGGGCAGGAGACCCAGTACTTC.

This clonotype was seen a handful of times. Germline is not matched at one junction end, which may reflect a read error. This chain joins TRBV7-2 and TRBJ2-6; a possible D gene is TRBD2 (5 bases). The CDR3 loop spans 16 amino acids. Germline CDR1 SGHTA, CDR2 FQGNSA. This CDR3 is CASSLKGLFGANVLTF. The DNA of the CDR3 is TGTGCCAGTAGCTTAAAAGGACTGTTTGGGGCCAACGTCCTGACTTTC.

The chain employs TRBV7-9 and TRBJ2-5, with 7 positions matching TRBD1. Losses at the gene ends were 6 bases for V and 3 bases for J; bases not matched to a gene: 7. Germline CDR1 is SEHNR and CDR2 is FQNEAQ (reference sequence). CDR3 length equals 14 residues. This chain's CDR3 is CASRGRTGKETQYF. The CDR3 nucleotides read TGTGCCAGCAGGGGTAGGACAGGAAAAGAGACCCAGTACTTC.

The chain uses TRBV7-9 and TRBJ1-4; no clear D. Trimming shortened V by 5 bases and J by 7 bases, and 14 bases separated the two germline ends. CDR1 is SEHNR, CDR2 FQNEAQ, per germline (reference sequence). The CDR3 covers 14 residues. The CDR3 sequence: CASSPSRGSEKLFF. The CDR3 nucleotides are TGTGCCAGCAGCCCCTCCAGAGGTTCTGAAAAACTGTTTTTT.

The chain uses TRBV2 and TRBJ2-1; D is undetermined. Germline loops: CDR1 SNHLY, CDR2 FYNNEI. The CDR3 loop spans 17 amino acids. Trimming removed 3 bases from V and 0 bases from J, with 15 bases in between. DNA for the CDR3: TGTGCCAGCAGTGATTCTAACGGGCCCAGCTCCTACAATGAGCAGTTCTTC. Residues: CASSDSNGPSSYNEQFF.

V gene TRBV12-3 or TRBV12-4 combines with J gene TRBJ2-1, with 13 nucleotides matching TRBD2. The length of the CDR3 is 16 residues. Losses at the gene ends were 3 bases for V and 10 bases for J; bases not matched to a gene: 9. CDR3 in DNA: TGTGCCAGCAGTTTGGGCCGGGGACTAGCGGGATCAGAGCAGTTCTTC. Its protein product is CASSLGRGLAGSEQFF.

The chain combines TRBV9 with TRBJ2-5; D remains unclear. CDR3 length: 13 amino acids. V lost 6 bases, J lost 6 bases, and 15 bases lay in between. Per the germline V gene, CDR1 is SGDLS and CDR2 is YYNGEE. The CDR3 sequence is CASTWALKKTQYF. In DNA, the CDR3 is TGTGCCAGCACCTGGGCCCTGAAGAAGACCCAGTACTTC.

The chain is built from TRBV11-2 and TRBJ2-7; weak D call: TRBD1 (5 bases). The CDR3 length is 14 residues. The V and J ends lost 1 base and 2 bases respectively, with 9 bases between them. Germline V lookup: CDR1 SGHAT, CDR2 FQNNGV. CDR3 protein: CASSLAAGPYEQYF. CDR3 coding DNA: TGTGCCAGCAGCTTAGCGGCAGGGCCCTACGAGCAGTACTTC. Together with reference TRBV11-2 and TRBJ2-7, the CDR3 gives the full variable domain: EAGVAQSPRYKIIEKRQSVAFWCNPISGHATLYWYQQILGQGPKLLIQFQNNGVVDDSQLPKDRFSAERLKGVDSTLKIQPAKLEDSAVYLCASSLAAGPYEQYFGPGTRLTVT.

The chain is built from TRBV6-1 and TRBJ1-1; 7 bases are shared with TRBD1. Trimming removed 7 bases from V and 4 bases from J; junction bases left unmatched: 6. This CDR3 is built from 13 residues. The germline CDR1 and CDR2 sequences are MNHNS and SASEGT. The CDR3 reads CASTYRGSTEAFF. DNA for the CDR3: TGTGCCAGCACCTACAGGGGAAGCACTGAAGCTTTCTTT.

This clonotype was counted a few times. The chain links TRBV14 to TRBJ2-5; D tentatively reads TRBD1 or TRBD2 (5 bases each). Germline loops: CDR1 SGHDN, CDR2 FVKESK. CDR3 length: 15 amino acids. The V end lost 1 base, the J end lost 1 base, and 10 bases lay between the germline ends. The CDR3 DNA sequence: TGTGCCAGCAGCCAAGTCACCGGGACCCAAGAGACCCAGTACTTC. Its translation: CASSQVTGTQETQYF.

The chain joins TRBV4-3 to TRBJ1-1; weak D call: TRBD1 (5 bases). V lost 1 base and J lost 1, with 13 bases in between. Germline V gene lookup returns CDR1 LGHNA and CDR2 YSLEER. CDR3 length: 16 residues. As DNA, the CDR3 is TGCGCCAGCAGCCAAGGCTGGGGAGGGACGAACACTGAAGCTTTCTTT. It encodes CASSQGWGGTNTEAFF.

To note about this clonotype: Compared with germline, one end of the junction differs, possibly owing to a read error. The CDR3 DNA reads TGTGCCAGCAGTCTGGCAGGACCGGGACTAGCCGTTTTT. It is translated as CASSLAGPGLAVF. The rearrangement joins TRBV12-3 or TRBV12-4 to TRBJ2-3, with TRBD2 matching over 9 bases. The CDR3 extends over 13 amino acids.

The chain uses TRBV7-9 and TRBJ2-3; 7 bases agree with TRBD1. The germline gives CDR1 SEHNR, CDR2 FQNEAQ (reference sequence). The CDR3 extends over 16 amino acids. With 5 bases clipped from V and 0 bases from J, the junction kept 8 bases outside the gene matches. The CDR3 bases are TGTGCCAGCAGCCCCAGAGGACAGGCTAGCACAGATACGCAGTATTTT. This codes for CASSPRGQASTDTQYF. The full variable domain, its missing parts supplied by reference TRBV7-9 and TRBJ2-3, is DTGVSQNPRHKITKRGQNVTFRCDPISEHNRLYWYRQTLGQGPEFLTYFQNEAQLEKSRLLSDRFSAERPKGSFSTLEIQRTEQGDSAMYLCASSPRGQASTDTQYFGPGTRLTVL.

V usage is TRBV4-3 and J usage is TRBJ2-1; tentatively, D is TRBD1 or TRBD2 (5 bases each). This CDR3 contains 13 residues. Trimming removed 3 bases from V and 7 bases from J, with 10 bases in between. Germline CDR1 reads LGHNA; CDR2 reads YSLEER. DNA of the CDR3: TGCGCCAGCAGCCATTTGGGGGTAAATGAGCAGTTCTTC. Protein product: CASSHLGVNEQFF.

The rearrangement links TRBV21-1 to TRBJ1-1; the table's D call of TRBD1 was not tested on the DNA. TRBV21-1 is a recognized pseudogene. This CDR3 is built from 16 residues. This CDR3 reads CASSRGSQGGDTEAFF. The CDR3 DNA reads as TGTGCCAGCAGCCGGGGCTCTCAGGGGGGGGACACTGAAGCCTTCTTT.

The chain is built from TRBV5-1 and TRBJ2-1; D unclear. Per the germline V gene, CDR1 is SGHRS and CDR2 is YFSETQ. The CDR3 is made up of 13 amino acids. V lost 5 bases to trimming and J lost 3 bases, with 9 bases between them. CDR3: CASSLVFYNEQFF. The CDR3 DNA sequence: TGCGCCAGCAGTTTAGTGTTCTACAATGAGCAGTTCTTC.

This clonotype turned up a few times. This sequence joins TRBV14 and TRBJ1-1, with D uncertain. Germline-derived CDR1 and CDR2 are SGHDN and FVKESK. Trimming cost V 1 base and J 0 bases, with 15 bases left between them. This CDR3 region has 17 residues. The DNA for the CDR3 is TGTGCCAGCAGCCAAGTGAGCAATCAAGGGATGAACACTGAAGCTTTCTTT. Translation: CASSQVSNQGMNTEAFF.

This clonotype was seen only a few times. The chain is built from TRBV28 and TRBJ2-3; a weak D match, TRBD2 (6 bases). The V end lost 5 bases, the J end lost 0 bases, and 15 bases lay between the germline ends. The length of the CDR3 is 16 residues. Germline-derived CDR1 and CDR2 are MDHEN and SYDVKM. The CDR3 sequence: CASSLGRLPSTDTQYF. The CDR3 coding sequence is TGTGCCAGCAGTCTGGGGAGGCTCCCTAGCACAGATACGCAGTATTTT.